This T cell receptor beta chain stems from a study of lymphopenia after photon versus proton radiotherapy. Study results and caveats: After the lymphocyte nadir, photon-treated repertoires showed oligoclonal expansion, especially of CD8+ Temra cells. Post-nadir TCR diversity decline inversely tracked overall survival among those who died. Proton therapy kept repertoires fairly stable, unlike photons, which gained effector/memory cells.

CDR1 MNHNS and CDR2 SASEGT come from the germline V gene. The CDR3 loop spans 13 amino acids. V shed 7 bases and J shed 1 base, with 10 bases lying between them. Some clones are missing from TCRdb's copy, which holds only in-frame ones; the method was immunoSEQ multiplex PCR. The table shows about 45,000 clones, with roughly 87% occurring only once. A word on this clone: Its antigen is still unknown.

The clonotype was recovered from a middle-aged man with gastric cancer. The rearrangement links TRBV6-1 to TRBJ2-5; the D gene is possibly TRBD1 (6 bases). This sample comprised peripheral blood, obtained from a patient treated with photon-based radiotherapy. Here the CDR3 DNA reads TGTGCCAGCAACAGGGACCTCCAAGAGACCCAGTACTTC. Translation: CASNRDLQETQYF.